The 26 T cell receptor beta chains below were found in one sample sequenced in a study of breast tumors, draining lymph nodes, adjacent tissues. Axillary draining lymph nodes of breast cancer patients supplied the node samples. TCRdb processed the multiplex PCR reads anew with MiXCR; each CDR3 protein has one entry. The profile shows approximately 200,000 distinct CDR3 sequences, about 32% of them singletons. The sample taken for sequencing was axillary lymph node tissue. These receptors originate from a female donor with breast cancer. Some clones in this sample may be carry-over from other donors' samples.

This clonotype has only a few counts. A much bigger clone sits one base away, suggesting this may be a read error. CDR3 region: CASSPGDTGYLGGYTF. The DNA for the CDR3 is TGTGCCAGCAGCCCAGGGGACACGGGGTACCTGGGTGGCTACACCTTC. The chain links TRBV5-6 to TRBJ1-2, with a weak D call TRBD1 (6 bases). Trimming left V 4 bases short and J 7 bases short, with 23 bases between. Germline assignment: CDR1 SGHDT and CDR2 YYEEEE. The CDR3 is made up of 16 amino acids.

This clonotype was detected ten times or more. The V and J genes are TRBV27 and TRBJ2-1, with 15 nucleotides matching TRBD2. The germline V gene encodes CDR1 MNHEY and CDR2 SMNVEV (reference sequence). This CDR3 comprises 16 residues. V was pared by 2 bases and J by 7 bases, with 3 bases of the junction left unmatched. This chain's CDR3 is CASSLRTSGRGNEQFF. CDR3 sequence (DNA): TGTGCCAGCAGTTTACGGACTAGCGGGAGGGGTAATGAGCAGTTCTTC.

The rearrangement links TRBV5-1 to TRBJ1-2; 7 nucleotides match TRBD1. Germline V gene lookup returns CDR1 SGHRS and CDR2 YFSETQ. The CDR3 totals 14 residues. Trimming took 0 bases from V and 4 from J; bases not matched to a gene: 3. This CDR3 is CASSLGQGVYGYTF. The CDR3 nucleotides are TGCGCCAGCAGCTTGGGACAGGGCGTCTATGGCTACACCTTC.

Notes on this clonotype: One base away lies a much larger clone, so this may be a sequencing read error. The chain links TRBV11-2 to TRBJ1-3, with D unresolved. The CDR3 extends over 15 amino acids. The germline gives CDR1 SGHAT, CDR2 FQNNGV. The CDR3 is CACSLKMYSGNTIYF. As DNA, the CDR3 is TGTGCCTGCAGCTTGAAAATGTACTCTGGAAACACCATATATTTT.

This clonotype was picked up many times. The CDR3 DNA sequence: TGCGCCAGCAGCTTGGCCATCCGGGCTAGCGGGAGAGACAATGAGCAGTTCTTC. Translation gives CASSLAIRASGRDNEQFF. The chain couples TRBV5-1 to TRBJ2-1, with TRBD2 matching over 10 bases. The germline gives CDR1 SGHRS, CDR2 YFSETQ. The junction had 11 bases not matched to a gene; V was cut back by 0 bases and J by 5 bases. There are 18 residues in the CDR3.

This clonotype was recorded a few times. Just one base apart from a much larger clone, this may be a read error. The final CDR3 position lacks the conserved phenylalanine or tryptophan, pointing to a likely read error. V usage is TRBV2 and J usage is TRBJ2-7; no definite D call. Germline assignment: CDR1 SNHLY and CDR2 FYNNEI. This CDR3 comprises 12 residues. Between the trimmed V and J ends, which lost 1 base and 7 bases, there was a span of 8 bases. In nucleotides, the CDR3 is TGTGCCAGCAGTGAAGATCTGGGGGAGCAGTACCTC. Its translation: CASSEDLGEQYL.

Remarks on this clonotype: This clone may be a read error of a much larger clone one base away. The chain carries TRBV6-1 and TRBJ1-3; D may be TRBD1 (6 bases). Germline CDR1 MNHNS, CDR2 SASEGT. CDR3 length equals 15 residues. This CDR3 is CASKEVRGAGSTIYF. CDR3 nucleotide sequence: TGTGCCAGCAAAGAGGTTCGGGGGGCTGGAAGCACCATATATTTT.

Only a few counts were recorded for this clonotype. V gene TRBV9 combines with J gene TRBJ1-1; the D is unclear. Trimming took off 0 bases at V and 5 bases at J, with 5 bases between the two ends. This CDR3 region has 12 residues. Germline CDR1 SGDLS, CDR2 YYNGEE. CDR3 sequence reads: CASSVVRTEAFF. The CDR3 nucleotides read TGTGCCAGCAGCGTAGTAAGGACTGAAGCTTTCTTT.

As concerns this clonotype: A read error may explain this, as a much larger clone is one base away. The conserved phenylalanine or tryptophan normally closing the CDR3 is absent here, so this likely arose from a read error. The V and J genes are TRBV7-3 and TRBJ2-5; D remains ambiguous. Germline loops: CDR1 SGHTA, CDR2 FQGTGA. There are 14 residues in the CDR3. The V end lost 2 bases, the J end lost 5 bases, and 12 bases lay between the germline ends. Here the CDR3 DNA reads TGTGCCAGCAGCTTAGGTCCCATAGATGAGACCCAGTACCTC. Encoded protein: CASSLGPIDETQYL.

This clonotype was detected only a few times. The V call is TRBV20-1, the J call TRBJ1-1; a weak D match, TRBD1 (5 bases). With 2 bases removed from V and 1 base from J, the gap between germline ends came to 11 bases. CDR3 length equals 14 residues. Germline assignment: CDR1 DFQATT and CDR2 SNEGSKA (reference sequence). The CDR3 bases are TGCAGTGCTAGAATCGACAGTTGGAACACTGAAGCTTTCTTT. It codes for CSARIDSWNTEAFF.

V and J are TRBV29-1 and TRBJ1-2; D uncertain. Between the trimmed V and J ends, which lost 8 bases and 0 bases, there was a span of 10 bases. The germline V gene encodes CDR1 SQVTM and CDR2 ANQGSEA. The CDR3 is 12 residues long. The CDR3 protein is CSLRETNYGYTF. The CDR3 region has the DNA TGCAGCCTCCGGGAGACTAACTATGGCTACACCTTC.

Of note for this clonotype: A much bigger clone sits one base away, suggesting this may be a read error. V gene TRBV10-1 combines with J gene TRBJ1-6; D is undetermined. The CDR3 is 13 residues long. Germline CDR1 and CDR2: WNHNN and SYGVQD (reference sequence). V was clipped by 3 bases and J by 11 bases, with 11 bases between them. As DNA, the CDR3 is TGCGCCAGCAGTGATTTTGTGGATCCACCCCTCCACTTT. Amino acids: CASSDFVDPPLHF.

The chain uses TRBV10-3 and TRBJ1-1; D unresolved. Trimming pared 2 bases from V and 5 bases from J, leaving 9 bases between. The CDR3 covers 13 residues. Per germline, CDR1 ENHRY and CDR2 SYGVKD. The CDR3 loop reads CAISEESITEAFF. CDR3 bases: TGTGCCATCAGTGAGGAATCGATAACTGAAGCTTTCTTT.

Turning to this clonotype: A much larger clone lies one base from this, so it may be a read error. The chain carries TRBV18 and TRBJ1-5; the D is unclear. The CDR3 is 14 amino acids. The germline V gene has CDR1 KGHSH and CDR2 LQKENI. CDR3 nucleotide sequence: TGTACCAGCTCACTCTCCTCCGGGGTTCAGCCCCAGCATTTT. This sequence encodes CTSSLSSGVQPQHF.

This clonotype was seen many times. The rearrangement joins TRBV5-6 to TRBJ1-6; D call uncertain. This CDR3 region has 12 residues. From germline, CDR1 is SGHDT and CDR2 YYEEEE. V lost 5 bases, J lost 4 bases, and 4 bases lay in between. In nucleotides, the CDR3 is TGTGCCAGCAGTCGTTATAATTCACCCCTCCACTTT. Amino acids: CASSRYNSPLHF.

Ten or more counts support this clonotype. The chain employs TRBV7-9 and TRBJ2-5; 7 bases line up with TRBD1. Per the germline V gene, CDR1 is SEHNR and CDR2 is FQNEAQ (reference sequence). The CDR3 has 14 residues. V trimming: 4 bases; J trimming: 2 bases; junction bases outside the gene matches: 4. In DNA form, the CDR3 reads TGTGCCAGCAGCTCTGGGACAGATCAAGAGACCCAGTACTTC. It is translated as CASSSGTDQETQYF.

This clonotype showed up many times. The rearrangement joins TRBV24-1 to TRBJ2-3; TRBD2 is a possible D gene (6 bases). From germline, CDR1 is KGHDR and CDR2 SFDVKD. V was pared by 3 bases and J by 6 bases, with 9 bases between. The CDR3 runs to 13 residues. This chain's CDR3 is CATSDGLPDTQYF. In nucleotides, the CDR3 is TGTGCCACCAGTGATGGACTACCGGATACGCAGTATTTT.

This clonotype was detected ten times or more. The rearrangement links TRBV11-2 to TRBJ2-7, with D possibly TRBD2 on 5 matching bases. This CDR3 contains 15 residues. The V and J ends lost 1 base and 4 bases respectively, with 14 bases between them. In germline, CDR1 is SGHAT, CDR2 FQNNGV. The CDR3 region is CASSLGPRTGYEQYF. DNA of the CDR3: TGTGCCAGCAGCTTAGGTCCACGGACTGGATACGAGCAGTACTTC. The entire variable domain, with the rest obtained from reference TRBV11-2 and TRBJ2-7, is as follows: EAGVAQSPRYKIIEKRQSVAFWCNPISGHATLYWYQQILGQGPKLLIQFQNNGVVDDSQLPKDRFSAERLKGVDSTLKIQPAKLEDSAVYLCASSLGPRTGYEQYFGPGTRLTVT.

There are a few counts of this clonotype. The chain recombines TRBV5-4 with TRBJ1-1, with TRBD1 identical over 7 bases. V lost 3 bases and J lost 7; bases outside the gene matches: 12. This CDR3 is 15 amino acids long. The V gene's germline CDR1 is SGHNT and CDR2 YYREEE (reference sequence). The CDR3 region has the DNA TGTGCCAGCAGCTCGGGATCCGGGACAGCGCGTGAAGCTTTCTTT. Amino acids: CASSSGSGTAREAFF.

This clonotype was counted at least ten times. The V call is TRBV20-1, the J call TRBJ1-2, with TRBD1 matching 7 bases. V lost 0 bases, J lost 8 bases, and 9 bases stayed unmatched. The germline gives CDR1 DFQATT, CDR2 SNEGSKA (reference sequence). The CDR3 length is 14 residues. Written as DNA, the CDR3 is TGCAGTGCTAGAGATGACAGGGTGAGCGGGGGCTACACCTTC. This sequence encodes CSARDDRVSGGYTF.

This clonotype was counted ten times or more. In nucleotides, the CDR3 is TGTGCCAGCAGTGATGGCAGGGGGATAGGTGAGCAGTTCTTC. It is translated as CASSDGRGIGEQFF. This chain links TRBV2 with TRBJ2-1; 7 nucleotides match TRBD1. This CDR3 comprises 14 residues. V lost 3 bases to trimming and J lost 9 bases; unmatched junction nucleotides: 8. CDR1 SNHLY and CDR2 FYNNEI come from the germline V gene.

The chain employs TRBV2 and TRBJ2-3, with 9 bases fitting TRBD2. The CDR3 totals 17 residues. Germline V gene data show CDR1 as SNHLY and CDR2 as FYNNEI. The J segment lost 11 bases and the V segment lost 7 bases, leaving 22 bases of the junction unmatched. As DNA, the CDR3 is TGTGCCAGCATGGCTGGGCTAGCGGGGTGGAGAGAAGGGGGGCAGTATTTT. Translated, it gives CASMAGLAGWREGGQYF.

With respect to this clonotype: This sequence may be a read error, since a much larger clone differs from it by one base. J is TRBJ2-2 and V is TRBV13; possible D gene TRBD2, 5 bases. Germline loops: CDR1 PRHDT, CDR2 FYEKMQ (reference sequence). CDR3 size: 12 residues. The CDR3 bases are TGTGCCAGCAGCCAGCCCGCCGGGGAGCCGTTTTTT. Protein sequence: CASSQPAGEPFF.

This clonotype has at least ten counts. As DNA, the CDR3 is TGTGCCAGCAGTCTATTAGTACAGGGCACAGATACGCAGTATTTT. It codes for CASSLLVQGTDTQYF. The V gene is TRBV7-8, the J gene TRBJ2-3, with a weak D call TRBD1 (5 bases). The ends were cut back, 6 bases at V and 1 base at J, with 14 bases in the middle. Germline V gives CDR1 SGHVS, CDR2 FQNEAQ. The CDR3 is made up of 15 amino acids.

The table lists this clonotype with a few counts. V and J are TRBV6-6 and TRBJ2-3, with no clear D. Trimming cost V 5 bases and J 2 bases, with 8 bases left between them. Germline V gives CDR1 MNHNY, CDR2 SVGAGI (reference sequence). The CDR3 is made up of 13 amino acids. CDR3 protein: CASSHSTTDTQYF. In DNA form, the CDR3 reads TGTGCCAGCAGTCATTCTACCACAGATACGCAGTATTTT.

The chain uses TRBV2 and TRBJ2-5; TRBD1 matches at 8 bases. The CDR3 contains 14 residues. V lost 6 bases, J lost 5 bases, and 8 bases stayed unmatched. Germline V CDR1 and CDR2: SNHLY, FYNNEI. The CDR3 loop is CASSGQGARETQYF. Written as DNA, the CDR3 is TGTGCCAGCAGCGGGCAGGGGGCTAGGGAGACCCAGTACTTC.